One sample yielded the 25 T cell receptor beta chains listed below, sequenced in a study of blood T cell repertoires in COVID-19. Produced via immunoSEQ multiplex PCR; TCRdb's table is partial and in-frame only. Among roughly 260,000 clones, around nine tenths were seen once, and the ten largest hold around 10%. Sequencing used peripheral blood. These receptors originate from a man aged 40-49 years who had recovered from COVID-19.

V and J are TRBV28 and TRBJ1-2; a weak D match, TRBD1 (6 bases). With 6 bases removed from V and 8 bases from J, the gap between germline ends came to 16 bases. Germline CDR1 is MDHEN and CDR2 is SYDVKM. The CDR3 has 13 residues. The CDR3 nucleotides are TGTGCCAGCAGCCTCCCACAGGGTAAAGGCTACACCTTC. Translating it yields CASSLPQGKGYTF.

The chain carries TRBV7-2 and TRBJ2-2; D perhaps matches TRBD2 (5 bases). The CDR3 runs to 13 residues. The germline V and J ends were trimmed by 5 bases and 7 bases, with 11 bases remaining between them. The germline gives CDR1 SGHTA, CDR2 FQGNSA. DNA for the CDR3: TGTGCCAGCAGCGGCCAAGCGGTCGGGGAGCTGTTTTTT. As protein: CASSGQAVGELFF. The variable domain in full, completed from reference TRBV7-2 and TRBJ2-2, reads GAGVSQSPSNKVTEKGKDVELRCDPISGHTALYWYRQSLGQGLEFLIYFQGNSAPDKSGLPSDRFSAERTGGSVSTLTIQRTQQEDSAVYLCASSGQAVGELFFGEGSRLTVL.

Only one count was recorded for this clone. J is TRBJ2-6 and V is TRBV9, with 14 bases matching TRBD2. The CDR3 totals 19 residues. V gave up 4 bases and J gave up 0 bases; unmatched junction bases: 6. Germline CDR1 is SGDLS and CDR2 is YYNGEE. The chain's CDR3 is CASSLGLAGVPSGANVLTF. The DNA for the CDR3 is TGTGCCAGCAGCCTGGGACTAGCGGGGGTTCCCTCTGGGGCCAACGTCCTGACTTTC.

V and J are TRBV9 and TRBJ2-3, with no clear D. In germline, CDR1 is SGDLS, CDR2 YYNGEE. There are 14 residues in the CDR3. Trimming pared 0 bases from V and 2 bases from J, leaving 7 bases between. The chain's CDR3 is CASSVGVLTDTQYF. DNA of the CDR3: TGTGCCAGCAGCGTAGGAGTACTCACAGATACGCAGTATTTT.

The CDR3 region is CASSLVRGTGANTGELFF. CDR3 DNA: TGTGCCAGCAGCTTAGTGCGGGGGACAGGAGCGAACACCGGGGAGCTGTTTTTT. The chain links TRBV11-2 to TRBJ2-2; a weak D match, TRBD1 (8 bases). The CDR3 totals 18 residues. V lost 1 base, J lost 0 bases, and 15 bases lay in between. CDR1 is SGHAT and CDR2 is FQNNGV in the germline V gene.

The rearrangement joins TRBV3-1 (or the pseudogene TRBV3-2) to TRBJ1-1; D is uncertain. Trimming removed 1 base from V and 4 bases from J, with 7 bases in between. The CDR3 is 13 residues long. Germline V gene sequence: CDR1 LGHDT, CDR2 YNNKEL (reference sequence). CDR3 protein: CASSQGWSTEAFF. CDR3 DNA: TGTGCCAGCAGCCAAGGGTGGAGCACTGAAGCTTTCTTT.

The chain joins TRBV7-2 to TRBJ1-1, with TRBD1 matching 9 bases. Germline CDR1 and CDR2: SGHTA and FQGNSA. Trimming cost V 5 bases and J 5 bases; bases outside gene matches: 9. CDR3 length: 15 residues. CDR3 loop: CASSVSGTGLTEAFF. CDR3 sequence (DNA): TGTGCCAGCAGCGTATCCGGGACAGGGTTGACTGAAGCTTTCTTT.

The CDR3 region is CASLGSVLTF. CDR3 sequence (DNA): TGTGCCAGCCTAGGATCCGTCCTGACTTTC. The V and J genes are TRBV2 and TRBJ2-6; D is unclear. Germline loops: CDR1 SNHLY, CDR2 FYNNEI. This CDR3 comprises 10 residues. Trimming pared 8 bases from V and 12 bases from J, leaving 8 bases between.

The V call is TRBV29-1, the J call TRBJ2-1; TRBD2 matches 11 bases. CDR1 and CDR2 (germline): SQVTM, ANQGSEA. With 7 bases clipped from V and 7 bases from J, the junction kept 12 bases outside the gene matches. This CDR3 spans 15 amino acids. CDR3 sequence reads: CSGHVAGGPLNEQFF. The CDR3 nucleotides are TGCAGCGGCCACGTAGCGGGAGGGCCGTTGAATGAGCAGTTCTTC.

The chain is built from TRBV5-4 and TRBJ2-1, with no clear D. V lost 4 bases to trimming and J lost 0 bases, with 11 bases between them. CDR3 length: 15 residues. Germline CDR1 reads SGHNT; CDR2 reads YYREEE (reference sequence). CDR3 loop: CASSPTKNSYNEQFF. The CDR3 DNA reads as TGTGCCAGCAGCCCAACAAAAAACTCCTACAATGAGCAGTTCTTC.

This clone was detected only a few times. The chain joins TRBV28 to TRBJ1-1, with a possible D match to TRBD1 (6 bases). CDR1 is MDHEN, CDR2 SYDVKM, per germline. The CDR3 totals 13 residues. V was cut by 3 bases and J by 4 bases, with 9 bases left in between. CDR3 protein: CASSFRGVTEAFF. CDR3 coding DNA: TGTGCCAGCAGTTTCAGGGGAGTCACTGAAGCTTTCTTT.

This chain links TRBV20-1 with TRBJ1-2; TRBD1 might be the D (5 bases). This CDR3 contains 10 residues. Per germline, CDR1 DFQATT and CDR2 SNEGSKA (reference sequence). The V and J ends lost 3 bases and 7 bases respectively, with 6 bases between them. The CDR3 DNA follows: TGCAGTGCTAGCGGGGGTGGCTACACCTTC. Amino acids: CSASGGGYTF.

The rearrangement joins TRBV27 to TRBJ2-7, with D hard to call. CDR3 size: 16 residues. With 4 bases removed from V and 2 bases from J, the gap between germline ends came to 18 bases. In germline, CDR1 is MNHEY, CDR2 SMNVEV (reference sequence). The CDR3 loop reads CASSSYNAPRPYEQYF. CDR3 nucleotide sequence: TGTGCCAGCAGTTCGTACAATGCCCCTCGTCCCTACGAGCAGTACTTC.

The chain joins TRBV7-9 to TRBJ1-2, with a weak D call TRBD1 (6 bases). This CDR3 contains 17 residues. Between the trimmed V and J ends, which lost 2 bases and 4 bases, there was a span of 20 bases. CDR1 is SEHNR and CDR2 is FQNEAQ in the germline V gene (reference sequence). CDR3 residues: CASSLPTPGTRSYGYTF. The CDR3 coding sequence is TGTGCCAGCAGCTTACCGACCCCCGGGACAAGATCCTATGGCTACACCTTC.

The CDR3 protein is CASSNNLNTEAFF. As DNA, the CDR3 is TGTGCCAGCAGTAATAACTTGAACACTGAAGCTTTCTTT. This rearrangement joins TRBV6-5 to TRBJ1-1; unclear D gene. The CDR3 length is 13 residues. Trimming took off 5 bases at V and 0 bases at J, with 7 bases between the two ends. Germline V gene data show CDR1 as MNHEY and CDR2 as SVGAGI.

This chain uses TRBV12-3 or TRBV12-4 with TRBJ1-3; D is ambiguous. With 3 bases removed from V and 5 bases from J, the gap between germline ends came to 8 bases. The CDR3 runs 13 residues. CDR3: CASSLGVRNTIYF. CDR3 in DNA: TGTGCCAGCAGTTTGGGAGTCCGAAACACCATATATTTT.

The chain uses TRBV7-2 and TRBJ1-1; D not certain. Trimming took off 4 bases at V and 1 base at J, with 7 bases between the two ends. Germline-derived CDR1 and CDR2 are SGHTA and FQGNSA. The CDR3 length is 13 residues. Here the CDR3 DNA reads TGTGCCAGCAGCTCAGGCTGGAACACTGAAGCTTTCTTT. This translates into CASSSGWNTEAFF.

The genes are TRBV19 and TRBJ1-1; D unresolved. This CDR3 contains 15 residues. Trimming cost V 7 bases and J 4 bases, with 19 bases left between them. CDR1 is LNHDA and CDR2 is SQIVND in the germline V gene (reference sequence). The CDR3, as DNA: TGTGCCAGTACCAATCGTAAGGGAGCGAGCACTGAAGCTTTCTTT. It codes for CASTNRKGASTEAFF.

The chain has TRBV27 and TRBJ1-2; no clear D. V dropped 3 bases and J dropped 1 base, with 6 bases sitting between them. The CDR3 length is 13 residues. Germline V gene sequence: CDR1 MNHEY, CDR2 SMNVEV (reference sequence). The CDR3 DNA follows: TGTGCCAGCAGTTTTTCAGTTAACTATGGCTACACCTTC. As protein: CASSFSVNYGYTF.

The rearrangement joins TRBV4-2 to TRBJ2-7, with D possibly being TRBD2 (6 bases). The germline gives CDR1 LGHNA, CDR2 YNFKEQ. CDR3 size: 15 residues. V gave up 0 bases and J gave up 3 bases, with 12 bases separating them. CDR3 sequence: CASSQEASANYEQYF. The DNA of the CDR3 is TGTGCCAGCAGCCAAGAAGCTAGCGCGAACTACGAGCAGTACTTC.

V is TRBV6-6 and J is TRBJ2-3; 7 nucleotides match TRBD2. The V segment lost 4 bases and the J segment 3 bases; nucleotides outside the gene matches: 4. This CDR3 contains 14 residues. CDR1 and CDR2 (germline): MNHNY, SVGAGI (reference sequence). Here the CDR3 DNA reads TGTGCCAGCAGTTTAAGGCGGGGGACAGATACGCAGTATTTT. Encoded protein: CASSLRRGTDTQYF.

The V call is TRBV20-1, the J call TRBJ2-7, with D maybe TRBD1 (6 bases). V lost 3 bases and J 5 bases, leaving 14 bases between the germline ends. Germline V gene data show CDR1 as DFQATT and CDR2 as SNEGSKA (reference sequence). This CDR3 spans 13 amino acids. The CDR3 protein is CSASGQGKDEQYF. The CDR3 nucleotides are TGCAGTGCTAGTGGGCAGGGGAAGGACGAGCAGTACTTC.

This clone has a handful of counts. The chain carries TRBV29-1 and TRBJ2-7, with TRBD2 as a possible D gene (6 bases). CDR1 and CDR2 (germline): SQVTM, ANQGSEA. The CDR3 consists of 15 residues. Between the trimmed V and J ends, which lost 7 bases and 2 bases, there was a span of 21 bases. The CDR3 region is CSADLAGFGTYEQYF. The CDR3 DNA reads TGCAGCGCAGACCTCGCGGGGTTTGGTACCTACGAGCAGTACTTC.

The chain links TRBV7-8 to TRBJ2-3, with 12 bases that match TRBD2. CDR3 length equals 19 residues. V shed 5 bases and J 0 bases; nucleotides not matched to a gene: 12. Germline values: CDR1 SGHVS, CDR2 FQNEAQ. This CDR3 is CASSPASSGGEYSTDTQYF. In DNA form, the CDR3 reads TGTGCCAGCAGCCCGGCTTCTAGCGGGGGGGAGTATAGCACAGATACGCAGTATTTT.

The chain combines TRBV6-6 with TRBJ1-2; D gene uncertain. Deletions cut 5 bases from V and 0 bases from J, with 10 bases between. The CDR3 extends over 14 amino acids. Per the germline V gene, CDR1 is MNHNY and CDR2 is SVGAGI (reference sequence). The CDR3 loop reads CASSPLTSNYGYTF. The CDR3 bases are TGTGCCAGCAGTCCCCTTACATCTAACTATGGCTACACCTTC.